Following are 20 T cell receptor beta chains from one sample sequenced in a study of T-cell reconstitution after alpha-beta-depleted transplantation in children. For TCRbeta, the library was prepared with unique molecular identifiers. In TCRdb, the PCR reads were re-called with MiXCR into one record per CDR3 protein. The sample consists of some 520,000 distinct CDR3 sequences, less than 35% of them appearing once. The sequencing used PBMCs from the stem cell graft donor, collected from the stem cell graft. Source of these receptors: a human donor who donated a stem cell graft to a child with aplastic anemia.

V is TRBV6-5 and J is TRBJ1-1; TRBD1 might be the D (5 bases). CDR3 length: 17 residues. V lost 0 bases and J 12 bases, leaving 26 bases between the germline ends. Germline CDR1 is MNHEY and CDR2 is SVGAGI. In nucleotides, the CDR3 is TGTGCCAGCAGTTACTCGCTGAGGACCTTCGGGGCGGGGGTAACTTTCTTT. Translating it yields CASSYSLRTFGAGVTFF.

The rearrangement joins TRBV25-1 to TRBJ2-1, with D unresolved. The CDR3 totals 16 residues. Trimming stripped 5 bases from V and 0 bases from J, with 14 bases between. In germline, CDR1 is MGHDK, CDR2 SYGVNS. CDR3 residues: CASSSRRPSSYNEQFF. DNA of the CDR3: TGTGCCAGCAGTAGCAGGCGTCCCAGCTCCTACAATGAGCAGTTCTTC.

The V and J genes are TRBV18 and TRBJ1-1, with D perhaps matching TRBD1 (5 bases). Looked up from germline, CDR1 is KGHSH and CDR2 is LQKENI. Trimming took off 3 bases at V and 4 bases at J, with 12 bases between the two ends. The CDR3 extends over 14 amino acids. For the CDR3, the DNA is TGTGCCAGCTCACCCGGGGCATGGAGCACTGAAGCTTTCTTT. Translating gives CASSPGAWSTEAFF.

The rearrangement uses TRBV4-3 and TRBJ1-3; D not resolved. This CDR3 is built from 13 residues. The germline CDR1 and CDR2 sequences are LGHNA and YSLEER. The V end was cut by 2 bases, the J end by 4 bases, with 6 bases between. As DNA, the CDR3 is TGCGCCAGCAGCCAACTAGGGGGAAACACCATATATTTT. Encoded protein: CASSQLGGNTIYF.

The rearrangement uses TRBV29-1 and TRBJ2-2; 8 nucleotides match TRBD2. Germline V gene data show CDR1 as SQVTM and CDR2 as ANQGSEA. V shed 3 bases, J shed 5 bases, and the junction held 8 bases outside the gene matches. This CDR3 region has 15 residues. For the CDR3, the DNA is TGCAGCGTTGAGTCGGGAGGGCCTCGGACCGGGGAGCTGTTTTTT. This encodes CSVESGGPRTGELFF.

This clonotype was counted a few times. The chain links TRBV6-5 to TRBJ2-1; 10 bases align to TRBD2. Germline V gene sequence: CDR1 MNHEY, CDR2 SVGAGI. V trimming: 8 bases; J trimming: 0 bases; junction bases outside the gene matches: 1. The CDR3 covers 14 residues. In DNA, the CDR3 is TGTGCCAGCCCTAGCGGGAGCTCCTACAATGAGCAGTTCTTC. This encodes CASPSGSSYNEQFF.

The chain employs TRBV20-1 and TRBJ2-7, with 7 bases matching TRBD2. Germline CDR1 is DFQATT and CDR2 is SNEGSKA (reference sequence). The CDR3 contains 15 residues. With V trimmed by 6 bases and J by 3 bases, 14 bases remained unmatched. CDR3 in DNA: TGCAGTGCCGATCATGCCCGACTAGCTTTCTACGAGCAGTACTTC. Translation: CSADHARLAFYEQYF.

This rearrangement joins TRBV7-9 to TRBJ2-2; D is uncertain. V was shortened by 0 bases and J by 3 bases, with 11 bases between the two germline ends. The germline V gene has CDR1 SEHNR and CDR2 FQNEAQ (reference sequence). This CDR3 has 16 residues. As DNA, the CDR3 is TGTGCCAGCAGCTTAGCTGGGGTTGGTGACACCGGGGAGCTGTTTTTT. It encodes CASSLAGVGDTGELFF.

This rearrangement joins TRBV19 to TRBJ2-2, with D possibly being TRBD2 (6 bases). Germline CDR1 and CDR2: LNHDA and SQIVND (reference sequence). V lost 8 bases, J lost 8 bases, and 15 bases lay in between. The CDR3 has 13 amino acids. CDR3: CASRDWAGGELFF. DNA of the CDR3: TGTGCCAGTCGGGACTGGGCTGGAGGGGAGCTGTTTTTT. Filled out from reference TRBV19 and TRBJ2-2, the complete variable domain reads DGGITQSPKYLFRKEGQNVTLSCEQNLNHDAMYWYRQDPGQGLRLIYYSQIVNDFQKGDIAEGYSVSREKKESFPLTVTSAQKNPTAFYLCASRDWAGGELFFGEGSRLTVL.

This clonotype was observed a handful of times. The chain links TRBV20-1 to TRBJ2-7; D remains ambiguous. Germline values: CDR1 DFQATT, CDR2 SNEGSKA (reference sequence). This CDR3 contains 14 residues. Deletions cut 0 bases from V and 3 bases from J, with 12 bases between. Here the CDR3 DNA reads TGCAGTGCTAGAGATCTAGTGTCAGACTACGAGCAGTACTTC. It specifies CSARDLVSDYEQYF.

This clonotype was seen more than once but under ten times. The chain combines TRBV19 with TRBJ2-1; 9 nucleotides align to TRBD1. This CDR3 is built from 14 residues. After removal of 7 bases from V and 8 bases from J, the junction contained 9 bases not matched to a gene. Germline-derived CDR1 and CDR2 are LNHDA and SQIVND (reference sequence). The CDR3 protein is CASTTGTGLDEQFF. Here the CDR3 DNA reads TGTGCCAGTACCACGGGGACAGGGCTGGATGAGCAGTTCTTC.

The rearrangement links TRBV15 to TRBJ1-2, with 7 nucleotides matching TRBD1. The V gene end was trimmed by 4 bases and the J gene end by 2 bases; junction bases not matched to a gene: 10. Germline CDR1 reads LNHNV; CDR2 reads YYDKDF (reference sequence). CDR3 length equals 16 residues. CDR3 residues: CATSKPNDRDNYGYTF. The CDR3 DNA is TGTGCCACCAGCAAACCGAATGACAGGGACAACTATGGCTACACCTTC.

The chain is built from TRBV29-1 and TRBJ2-1; 9 bases fit TRBD1. This CDR3 has 15 amino acids. Trimming took 5 bases from V and 5 from J; bases not matched to a gene: 10. Germline assignment: CDR1 SQVTM and CDR2 ANQGSEA. CDR3 DNA: TGCAGCGTTTCTCTCCGGGACAGGGTAGACAATGAGCAGTTCTTC. Translation: CSVSLRDRVDNEQFF.

V and J are TRBV6-4 and TRBJ2-1; possibly TRBD2 for D (6 bases). CDR3 length: 16 amino acids. Germline V gene data show CDR1 as MRHNA and CDR2 as SNTAGT. Trimming stripped 2 bases from V and 0 bases from J, with 11 bases between. CDR3 coding DNA: TGTGCCAGCAGTGACGCTCACGGGAGCTCCTACAATGAGCAGTTCTTC. Translated, it gives CASSDAHGSSYNEQFF.

This clonotype was seen a handful of times. The chain carries TRBV25-1 and TRBJ1-1; TRBD1 might be the D (6 bases). In germline, CDR1 is MGHDK, CDR2 SYGVNS. V shed 1 base and J shed 8 bases, with 17 bases lying between them. The CDR3 covers 15 residues. CDR3: CASSELRTEAYEAFF. DNA of the CDR3: TGTGCCAGCAGTGAATTAAGGACAGAAGCGTACGAAGCTTTCTTT.

V usage is TRBV5-1 and J usage is TRBJ1-1, with a possible D match to TRBD1 (5 bases). The germline CDR1 and CDR2 sequences are SGHRS and YFSETQ. The CDR3 contains 15 residues. The germline V and J ends were trimmed by 3 bases and 2 bases, with 14 bases remaining between them. For the CDR3, the DNA is TGCGCCAGCAGCTCACTAGCGACAGTTAACACTGAAGCTTTCTTT. Its protein product is CASSSLATVNTEAFF.

This clonotype has only a few counts. V and J are TRBV11-2 and TRBJ1-1, with 7 nucleotides matching TRBD1. CDR1 and CDR2 (germline): SGHAT, FQNNGV. The trim removed 5 bases at V and 7 bases at J, leaving 10 bases unmatched. The CDR3 is made up of 14 amino acids. CDR3 nucleotide sequence: TGTGCCAGCAGCCGAATAAGGGGGCCGGTTGAAGCTTTCTTT. Its translation: CASSRIRGPVEAFF. The variable domain in full, completed from reference TRBV11-2 and TRBJ1-1, reads EAGVAQSPRYKIIEKRQSVAFWCNPISGHATLYWYQQILGQGPKLLIQFQNNGVVDDSQLPKDRFSAERLKGVDSTLKIQPAKLEDSAVYLCASSRIRGPVEAFFGQGTRLTVV.

In the case of this clonotype: One junction end disagrees with the germline gene, perhaps due to a read error. The genes are TRBV10-3 and TRBJ2-5; no clear D gene. Germline CDR1 ENHRY, CDR2 SYGVKD. This CDR3 spans 12 amino acids. CDR3 nucleotide sequence: TGTGCCATCAGTGAGCCTGATATCTCGGTTAACTTC. This codes for CAISEPDISVNF.

This rearrangement joins TRBV24-1 to TRBJ1-2; D perhaps matches TRBD1 (6 bases). V was pared by 4 bases and J by 4 bases, with 12 bases between. The CDR3 contains 14 residues. Germline V gives CDR1 KGHDR, CDR2 SFDVKD. For the CDR3, the DNA is TGTGCCACCAGTGAGGCGGGACAATCCTATGGCTACACCTTC. Translated, it gives CATSEAGQSYGYTF.

This clonotype was counted many times. The DNA for the CDR3 is TGTGCCAGCACCCTACATCCTAGCGGGAGCTCCTACAATGAGCAGTTCTTC. Its translation is CASTLHPSGSSYNEQFF. This chain connects TRBV11-2 to TRBJ2-1; 10 nucleotides line up with TRBD2. Germline V lookup: CDR1 SGHAT, CDR2 FQNNGV. This CDR3 has 17 residues. The V and J ends lost 7 bases and 0 bases, in that order; junction bases with no gene match: 9.